This passage covers 2 T cell receptor beta chains from one sample sequenced in a study of cytomegalovirus exposure and HLA in healthy donors. The PCR used 60 Vbeta and 13 Jbeta primers. Libraries were prepared by immunoSEQ multiplex PCR; TCRdb keeps only in-frame clonotypes and omits some of them. The sample holds roughly 46,000 clones. Sequencing was done on a sample of PBMCs. The origin of the receptors is a woman aged 40 to 49 in good health and CMV-seronegative.

The chain links TRBV9 to TRBJ2-7; 10 nucleotides match TRBD2. V lost 0 bases, J lost 5 bases, and 8 bases stayed unmatched. This CDR3 is 16 amino acids long. The germline V gene encodes CDR1 SGDLS and CDR2 YYNGEE. The CDR3 spells CASSVAAGGGQDEQYF. DNA for the CDR3: TGTGCCAGCAGCGTAGCAGCGGGAGGGGGTCAGGACGAGCAGTACTTC. Looking up the rest from reference TRBV9 and TRBJ2-7 gives the full variable domain: DSGVTQTPKHLITATGQRVTLRCSPRSGDLSVYWYQQSLDQGLQFLIQYYNGEERAKGNILERFSAQQFPDLHSELNLSSLELGDSALYFCASSVAAGGGQDEQYFGPGTRLTVT.

A remark on this clone: Compared with germline, one end of the junction differs, possibly owing to a read error. The chain uses TRBV7-7 and TRBJ2-5; 10 bases are a match to TRBD1. The CDR3 has 15 residues. Germline V lookup: CDR1 SSHAT, CDR2 FNYEAQ (reference sequence). In DNA, the CDR3 is TGTGCTAGCAGCTCGGGACAGGGGACCCAAGAGACCCAGTACTTC. Translation: CASSSGQGTQETQYF.